Listed here are 32 T cell receptor beta chains from one sample, sequenced in a study of T cell responses to AZD1222 COVID-19 vaccine. Measured with immunoSEQ multiplex PCR; TCRdb has only the in-frame clones, and not every one. The sample has about 150,000 clones, approximately 88% seen once. The source material was peripheral blood, sampled 28 days after the second dose of the MenACWY control vaccine. Receptors originate from an adult who received the MenACWY meningococcal vaccine as a control.

The chain couples TRBV7-8 to TRBJ2-7; 9 positions match TRBD2. The CDR3 runs 14 residues. After removal of 5 bases from V and 6 bases from J, the junction contained 8 bases not matched to a gene. In germline, CDR1 is SGHVS, CDR2 FQNEAQ. CDR3 coding DNA: TGTGCCAGCAGCCCGGGGGGACTAGCCATCGAGCAGTACTTC. Translation: CASSPGGLAIEQYF.

This rearrangement joins TRBV19 to TRBJ2-2; D is perhaps TRBD1 (6 bases). Germline V CDR1 and CDR2: LNHDA, SQIVND (reference sequence). The CDR3 runs 15 residues. V shed 8 bases and J shed 1 base, with 14 bases lying between them. The CDR3 DNA follows: TGTGCCAGTTCATCAGGGGCAAGGAACACCGGGGAGCTGTTTTTT. Encoded protein: CASSSGARNTGELFF.

DNA for the CDR3: TGTGCCAGCAGCAAAATAGGGGGCGCGGGGAACACTGAAGCTTTCTTT. The encoded protein is CASSKIGGAGNTEAFF. This rearrangement joins TRBV3-1 (or the pseudogene TRBV3-2) to TRBJ1-1; 7 bases line up with TRBD1. There are 16 residues in the CDR3. Trimming cost V 5 bases and J 1 base; bases outside gene matches: 10. Germline values: CDR1 LGHDT, CDR2 YNNKEL (reference sequence).

The CDR3 nucleotides read TGTGCCAGTGACAGGGGCTCCTCCTCCTACAATGAGCAGTTCTTC. It codes for CASDRGSSSYNEQFF. This chain links TRBV19 with TRBJ2-1, with TRBD1 matching over 8 bases. CDR1 is LNHDA and CDR2 is SQIVND in the germline V gene (reference sequence). J gave up 0 bases and V 8 bases, and 6 bases lay outside the gene matches. The CDR3 is 15 amino acids.

The V and J genes are TRBV2 and TRBJ1-2; D may be TRBD1 (6 bases). The germline V and J ends were trimmed by 10 bases and 8 bases, with 17 bases remaining between them. CDR1 is SNHLY and CDR2 is FYNNEI in the germline V gene. The CDR3 loop spans 12 amino acids. The CDR3 DNA sequence: TGTGCCACCAAAGAGGGGGTAGGCGGCTACACCTTC. Translated, it gives CATKEGVGGYTF.

The V call is TRBV10-3, the J call TRBJ1-6, with D hard to call. This CDR3 region has 14 residues. Germline loops: CDR1 ENHRY, CDR2 SYGVKD. Trimming stripped 10 bases from V and 10 bases from J, with 20 bases between. The CDR3 spells CATSQQVQDSPLHF. The DNA for the CDR3 is TGTGCCACCTCACAGCAGGTTCAGGACTCACCCCTCCACTTT.

This chain links TRBV7-9 with TRBJ1-1; D may be TRBD1 (5 bases). Per germline, CDR1 SEHNR and CDR2 FQNEAQ (reference sequence). The CDR3 totals 15 residues. The V end was cut by 4 bases, the J end by 5 bases, with 17 bases between. The CDR3 nucleotides are TGTGCCAGCAGCTCGTCTGGTGGGGGTTGGACTGAAGCTTTCTTT. Residues: CASSSSGGGWTEAFF.

The V and J genes are TRBV27 and TRBJ2-1, with TRBD2 matching over 12 bases. Germline trimming cut 7 bases from V and 8 bases from J; bases unmatched to any gene: 6. The CDR3 is 14 amino acids. Germline V lookup: CDR1 MNHEY, CDR2 SMNVEV (reference sequence). The CDR3 spells CASTLLAGGHEQFF. DNA of the CDR3: TGTGCCAGCACCCTACTAGCGGGGGGCCATGAGCAGTTCTTC.

V and J are TRBV7-6 and TRBJ1-6, with D perhaps TRBD1 (5 bases). CDR1 and CDR2 from the germline V gene are SGHVS and FNYEAQ. V lost 1 base and J 12 bases, leaving 16 bases between the germline ends. The length of the CDR3 is 15 residues. Here the CDR3 DNA reads TGTGCCAGCAGCTTAGGGGAAGGGGCGGGGGGACCCCTCCACTTT. Translating it yields CASSLGEGAGGPLHF. Full variable domain (remainder filled in from reference TRBV7-6 and TRBJ1-6): GAGVSQSPRYKVTKRGQDVALRCDPISGHVSLYWYRQALGQGPEFLTYFNYEAQQDKSGLPNDRFSAERPEGSISTLTIQRTEQRDSAMYRCASSLGEGAGGPLHFGNGTRLTVT.

This chain joins TRBV6-2 or TRBV6-3 and TRBJ1-1; no clear D. V gave up 2 bases and J gave up 0 bases, with 10 bases separating them. CDR1 is MNHEY, CDR2 SVGEGT, per germline. This CDR3 is 15 amino acids long. This chain's CDR3 is CASSYPPGMNTEAFF. The CDR3 DNA is TGTGCCAGCAGTTACCCACCAGGTATGAACACTGAAGCTTTCTTT.

The chain is built from TRBV11-2 and TRBJ1-1; TRBD1 is a possible D gene (5 bases). The CDR3 contains 13 residues. The germline V gene encodes CDR1 SGHAT and CDR2 FQNNGV. V was pared by 4 bases and J by 5 bases, with 11 bases between. CDR3 nucleotides: TGTGCCAGCAGCTCGGACCCAGGGACTGAAGCTTTCTTT. As protein: CASSSDPGTEAFF.

In its sample, this clone was seen once. V is TRBV28 and J is TRBJ1-4; D gene uncertain. From germline, CDR1 is MDHEN and CDR2 SYDVKM. This CDR3 spans 18 amino acids. V lost 2 bases and J lost 0, with 16 bases in between. The CDR3 region has the DNA TGTGCCAGCAGTTTACCCACATACCAGACAACAACTAATGAAAAACTGTTTTTT. Protein: CASSLPTYQTTTNEKLFF.

The rearrangement joins TRBV28 to TRBJ2-7; D is perhaps TRBD2 (5 bases). Germline loops: CDR1 MDHEN, CDR2 SYDVKM. V was cut by 6 bases and J by 1 base, with 7 bases left in between. The CDR3 is 12 amino acids. Here the CDR3 DNA reads TGTGCCAGCAGCCGCGGGTCCTACGAGCAGTACTTC. Protein product: CASSRGSYEQYF.

V is TRBV7-3 and J is TRBJ2-2; D unresolved. Germline V gives CDR1 SGHTA, CDR2 FQGTGA. With 2 bases removed from V and 2 bases from J, the gap between germline ends came to 9 bases. The CDR3 extends over 15 amino acids. CDR3 bases: TGTGCCAGCAGCTTAGAAGGCCGCAACACCGGGGAGCTGTTTTTT. It specifies CASSLEGRNTGELFF.

The rearrangement links TRBV13 to TRBJ2-6; 7 bases fit TRBD1. The V gene's germline CDR1 is PRHDT and CDR2 FYEKMQ (reference sequence). The CDR3 length is 20 residues. The V segment lost 4 bases and the J segment 2 bases; nucleotides outside the gene matches: 17. The CDR3 is CASSSILDSFRGTGANVLTF. The DNA for the CDR3 is TGTGCCAGCAGCTCGATCTTGGACTCTTTCAGGGGGACTGGGGCCAACGTCCTGACTTTC.

The chain employs TRBV6-5 and TRBJ1-2; 8 bases match TRBD1. J lost 5 bases, V lost 7 bases, and 12 bases had no gene match. CDR1 is MNHEY, CDR2 SVGAGI, per germline. This CDR3 is 15 amino acids long. The CDR3 DNA is TGTGCCAGCACCAACGCCGGGACAGGAAATTATGGCTACACCTTC. It is translated as CASTNAGTGNYGYTF.

This clone has only a few counts. V is TRBV18 and J is TRBJ2-7; D uncertain. The CDR3 runs to 11 residues. Between the trimmed V and J ends, which lost 5 bases and 6 bases, there was a span of 8 bases. The germline gives CDR1 KGHSH, CDR2 LQKENI. The CDR3 DNA is TGTGCCAGCTCATCTTCGGTCGAGCAGTACTTC. It codes for CASSSSVEQYF. Based on the CDR3 plus reference TRBV18 and TRBJ2-7, the full variable domain is NAGVMQNPRHLVRRRGQEARLRCSPMKGHSHVYWYRQLPEEGLKFMVYLQKENIIDESGMPKERFSAEFPKEGPSILRIQQVVRGDSAAYFCASSSSVEQYFGPGTRLTVT.

The chain combines TRBV7-9 with TRBJ1-3, with TRBD1 matching 7 bases. The CDR3 totals 16 residues. In germline, CDR1 is SEHNR, CDR2 FQNEAQ (reference sequence). J was trimmed by 4 bases and V by 5 bases; bases with no gene match: 11. The CDR3 reads CASSALGGAGGNTIYF. As DNA, the CDR3 is TGTGCCAGCAGCGCCTTAGGGGGCGCGGGAGGAAACACCATATATTTT.

This chain uses TRBV24-1 with TRBJ2-1, with 11 bases lining up with TRBD2. The germline V gene encodes CDR1 KGHDR and CDR2 SFDVKD. The CDR3 consists of 16 residues. J lost 4 bases, V lost 4 bases, and 5 bases had no gene match. In nucleotides, the CDR3 is TGTGCCACCAGTGAGCACGGGACTAGCGGTTACAATGAGCAGTTCTTC. Its protein product is CATSEHGTSGYNEQFF.

V gene TRBV25-1 combines with J gene TRBJ1-2; D is perhaps TRBD1 (6 bases). This CDR3 contains 12 residues. Trimming cost V 3 bases and J 8 bases, with 10 bases left between them. Germline-derived CDR1 and CDR2 are MGHDK and SYGVNS. The CDR3 region is CASSDRGQGYTF. In nucleotides, the CDR3 is TGTGCCAGCAGTGACAGGGGCCAAGGCTACACCTTC.

The CDR3 region has the DNA TGTGCCCGCGAGTACATGCGGGACGACCGTACTGGAAACACCATATATTTT. Its protein product is CAREYMRDDRTGNTIYF. The V and J genes are TRBV6-4 and TRBJ1-3, with D tentatively TRBD1 (5 bases). The CDR3 has 17 residues. Trimming shortened V by 11 bases and J by 2 bases, and 25 bases separated the two germline ends. The germline CDR1 and CDR2 sequences are MRHNA and SNTAGT.

The rearrangement joins TRBV30 to TRBJ1-4, with unresolved D. Germline CDR1 reads GTSNPN; CDR2 reads SVGIG (reference sequence). V was clipped by 3 bases and J by 12 bases, with 23 bases between them. There are 15 residues in the CDR3. The CDR3 loop reads CAWSSKGPPRLELFF. The CDR3, as DNA: TGTGCCTGGAGCTCGAAAGGGCCGCCACGGTTGGAACTGTTTTTT.

The chain joins TRBV7-8 to TRBJ2-2; D is ambiguous. Germline V gene data show CDR1 as SGHVS and CDR2 as FQNEAQ. The CDR3 runs 12 residues. V was clipped by 1 base and J by 14 bases, with 11 bases between them. The CDR3 region has the DNA TGTGCCAGCAGCTTAGAAACGACTGAACTGTTTTTT. It yields the protein CASSLETTELFF.

The J gene is TRBJ2-2, the V gene TRBV6-2 or TRBV6-3, with D perhaps matching TRBD2 (6 bases). Germline V gene sequence: CDR1 MNHEY, CDR2 SVGEGT. The CDR3 runs to 16 residues. V lost 0 bases and J 5 bases, leaving 13 bases between the germline ends. CDR3 region: CASSYSSLARTGELFF. Here the CDR3 DNA reads TGTGCCAGCAGTTACTCGAGCCTAGCGAGAACCGGGGAGCTGTTTTTT.

The rearrangement links TRBV4-2 to TRBJ2-7; D possibly corresponds to TRBD1 (5 bases). Germline loops: CDR1 LGHNA, CDR2 YNFKEQ. Trimming removed 4 bases at V and 4 bases at J, with 11 bases between. The CDR3 is made up of 13 amino acids. This CDR3 is CASSRWTTYEQYF. CDR3 nucleotide sequence: TGTGCCAGCAGCCGATGGACAACTTACGAGCAGTACTTC.

The chain employs TRBV5-6 and TRBJ2-5; D gene uncertain. The CDR3 consists of 13 residues. The germline V gene encodes CDR1 SGHDT and CDR2 YYEEEE. Trimming pared 4 bases from V and 4 bases from J, leaving 11 bases between. For the CDR3, the DNA is TGTGCCAGCAGCGTTTGGCAGCGAGAGACCCAGTACTTC. As protein: CASSVWQRETQYF. The complete variable domain, with remaining parts taken from reference TRBV5-6 and TRBJ2-5, reads DAGVTQSPTHLIKTRGQQVTLRCSPKSGHDTVSWYQQALGQGPQFIFQYYEEEERQRGNFPDRFSGHQFPNYSSELNVNALLLGDSALYLCASSVWQRETQYFGPGTRLLVL.

This chain connects TRBV4-1 to TRBJ2-5; D unclear. Germline CDR1 MGHRA, CDR2 YSYEKL. The CDR3 spans 13 residues. Trimming took off 1 base at V and 5 bases at J, with 8 bases between the two ends. CDR3 residues: CASSQVTWETQYF. The CDR3 bases are TGCGCCAGCAGCCAAGTGACGTGGGAGACCCAGTACTTC.

This clone is a singleton in its sample. The chain carries TRBV4-3 and TRBJ2-1; TRBD1 agrees at 10 bases. The V gene end was trimmed by 0 bases and the J gene end by 7 bases; junction bases not matched to a gene: 6. The CDR3 totals 16 residues. CDR1 and CDR2 (germline): LGHNA, YSLEER. CDR3 sequence (DNA): TGCGCCAGCAGCCAAGATCGGGACAGGGGCTCGAATGAGCAGTTCTTC. Translation gives CASSQDRDRGSNEQFF.

The chain links TRBV2 to TRBJ2-5, with TRBD2 matching over 13 bases. The J segment lost 9 bases and the V segment lost 6 bases, leaving 7 bases of the junction unmatched. The CDR3 sequence is 14 residues long. Germline V gives CDR1 SNHLY, CDR2 FYNNEI. This CDR3 reads CASRGLTSGGSQYF. In nucleotides, the CDR3 is TGTGCCAGCAGGGGACTGACTAGCGGGGGGTCCCAGTACTTC.

V is TRBV7-9 and J is TRBJ1-1; 7 bases match TRBD1. This CDR3 comprises 14 residues. Germline CDR1 reads SEHNR; CDR2 reads FQNEAQ (reference sequence). J was trimmed by 0 bases and V by 4 bases; bases with no gene match: 2. CDR3 bases: TGTGCCAGCAGCTCGGGACAGCTGAACACTGAAGCTTTCTTT. Encoded protein: CASSSGQLNTEAFF.

The chain has TRBV4-3 and TRBJ2-6; 9 bases line up with TRBD1. The V and J ends lost 4 bases and 4 bases, in that order; junction bases with no gene match: 5. CDR3 size: 16 residues. Germline values: CDR1 LGHNA, CDR2 YSLEER. As DNA, the CDR3 is TGCGCCAGCAGCCCAGGACAGGGGTCCGGGGCCAACGTCCTGACTTTC. It is translated as CASSPGQGSGANVLTF.

V is TRBV7-8 and J is TRBJ2-7, with 7 bases aligning to TRBD2. The CDR3 spans 13 residues. Germline values: CDR1 SGHVS, CDR2 FQNEAQ. V dropped 3 bases and J dropped 5; count of bases not matched to a gene: 4. CDR3 residues: CASSFTSAHEQYF. The DNA of the CDR3 is TGTGCCAGCAGCTTCACTAGCGCCCACGAGCAGTACTTC.